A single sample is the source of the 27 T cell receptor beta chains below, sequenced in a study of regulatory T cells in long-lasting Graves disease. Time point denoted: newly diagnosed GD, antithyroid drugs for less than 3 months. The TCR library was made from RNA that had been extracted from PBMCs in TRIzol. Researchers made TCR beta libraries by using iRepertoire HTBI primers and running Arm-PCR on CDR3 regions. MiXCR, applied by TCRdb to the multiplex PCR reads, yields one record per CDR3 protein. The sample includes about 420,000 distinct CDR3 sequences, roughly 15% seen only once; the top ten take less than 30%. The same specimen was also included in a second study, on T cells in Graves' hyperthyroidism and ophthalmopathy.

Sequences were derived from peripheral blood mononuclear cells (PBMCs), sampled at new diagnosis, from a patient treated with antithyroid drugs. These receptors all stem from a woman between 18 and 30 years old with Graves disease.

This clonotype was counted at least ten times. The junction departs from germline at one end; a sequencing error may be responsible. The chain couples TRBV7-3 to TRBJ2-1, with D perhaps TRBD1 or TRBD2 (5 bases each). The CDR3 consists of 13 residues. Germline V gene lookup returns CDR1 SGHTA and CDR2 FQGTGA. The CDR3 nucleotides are TGTACCAGCAGCCTAACGGGACACAATGAGCAGTTCTTC. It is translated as CTSSLTGHNEQFF. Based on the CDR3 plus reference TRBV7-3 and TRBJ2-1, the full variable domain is GAGVSQTPSNKVTEKGKYVELRCDPISGHTALYWYRQSLGQGPEFLIYFQGTGAADDSGLPNDRFFAVRPEGSVSTLKIQRTERGDSAVYLCTSSLTGHNEQFFGPGTRLTVL.

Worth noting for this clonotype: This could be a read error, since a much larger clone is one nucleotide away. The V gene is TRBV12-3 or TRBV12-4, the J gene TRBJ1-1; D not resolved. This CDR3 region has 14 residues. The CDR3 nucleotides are TGTGTCAGCAGTTTATCGGCATGGAGCACTGAAGCTTTCTTT. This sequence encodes CVSSLSAWSTEAFF.

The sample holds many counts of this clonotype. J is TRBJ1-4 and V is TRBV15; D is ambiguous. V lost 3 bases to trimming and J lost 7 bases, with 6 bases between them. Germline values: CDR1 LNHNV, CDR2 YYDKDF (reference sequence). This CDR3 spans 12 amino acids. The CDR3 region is CATSSEGEKLFF. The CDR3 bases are TGTGCCACCAGCAGCGAGGGTGAAAAACTGTTTTTT.

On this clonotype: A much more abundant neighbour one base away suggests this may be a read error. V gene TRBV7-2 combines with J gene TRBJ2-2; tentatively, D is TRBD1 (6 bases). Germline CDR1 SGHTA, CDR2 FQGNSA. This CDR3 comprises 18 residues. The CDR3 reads CASSLDRFQRRDTGELVF. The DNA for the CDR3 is TGTGCCAGCAGCTTAGATAGGTTTCAGCGCAGGGACACCGGGGAGCTGGTTTTT.

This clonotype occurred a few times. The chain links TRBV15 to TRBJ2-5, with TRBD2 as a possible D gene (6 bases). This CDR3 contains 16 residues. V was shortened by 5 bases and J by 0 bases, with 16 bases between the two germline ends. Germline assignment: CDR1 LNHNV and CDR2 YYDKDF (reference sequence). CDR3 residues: CATSEGASAHQETQYF. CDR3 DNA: TGTGCCACCAGCGAAGGGGCTAGCGCTCACCAAGAGACCCAGTACTTC.

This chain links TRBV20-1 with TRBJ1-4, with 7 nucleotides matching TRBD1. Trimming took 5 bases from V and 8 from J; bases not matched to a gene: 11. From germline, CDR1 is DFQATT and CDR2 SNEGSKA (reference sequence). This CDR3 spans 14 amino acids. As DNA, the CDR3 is TGCAGTGCTGACCCCGACAGGGTGGGGGAAAAACTGTTTTTT. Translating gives CSADPDRVGEKLFF.

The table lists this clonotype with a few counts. For the CDR3, the DNA is TGTGCCAGCAGCCCAGGGGAGACTGAAGCTTTCTTT. This translates into CASSPGETEAFF. V usage is TRBV19 and J usage is TRBJ1-1; D might be TRBD1 (6 bases). The germline V gene encodes CDR1 LNHDA and CDR2 SQIVND (reference sequence). Trimming took off 9 bases at V and 5 bases at J, with 13 bases between the two ends. The CDR3 loop spans 12 amino acids.

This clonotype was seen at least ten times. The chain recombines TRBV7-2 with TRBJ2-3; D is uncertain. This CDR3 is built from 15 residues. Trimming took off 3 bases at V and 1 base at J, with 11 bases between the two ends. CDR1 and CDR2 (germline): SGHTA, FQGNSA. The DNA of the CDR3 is TGTGCCAGCAGCTTCGGAGCAGGTGGCACAGATACGCAGTATTTT. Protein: CASSFGAGGTDTQYF.

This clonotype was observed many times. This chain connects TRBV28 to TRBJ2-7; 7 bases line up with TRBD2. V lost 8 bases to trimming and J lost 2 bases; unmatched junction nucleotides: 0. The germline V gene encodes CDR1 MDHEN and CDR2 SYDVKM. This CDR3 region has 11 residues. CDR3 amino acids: CASGRAYEQYF. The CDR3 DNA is TGTGCCAGCGGGAGGGCCTACGAGCAGTACTTC.

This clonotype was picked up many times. The CDR3 DNA follows: TGTGCCAGCAGTTTTGGTATCGCGTCGGGAAATCAGCCCCAGCATTTT. Translated, it gives CASSFGIASGNQPQHF. V is TRBV28 and J is TRBJ1-5; no definite D call. CDR1 is MDHEN, CDR2 SYDVKM, per germline. The CDR3 sequence is 16 residues long. V was cut by 3 bases and J by 4 bases, with 16 bases left in between.

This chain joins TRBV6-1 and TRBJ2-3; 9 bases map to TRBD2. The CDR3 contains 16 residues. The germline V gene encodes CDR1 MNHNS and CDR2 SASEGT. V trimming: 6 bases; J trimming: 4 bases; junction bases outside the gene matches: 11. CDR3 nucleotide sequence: TGTGCCAGCAGCCGCGCCCCAGCGGGAGGATCAGATACGCAGTATTTT. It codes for CASSRAPAGGSDTQYF.

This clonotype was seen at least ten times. The CDR3 sequence: CASSVSGPLNQPQHF. DNA of the CDR3: TGTGCCAGCAGTGTATCCGGGCCTCTCAATCAGCCCCAGCATTTT. The rearrangement joins TRBV6-1 to TRBJ1-5, with no clear D. The CDR3 length is 15 residues. V lost 4 bases and J lost 3, with 13 bases in between. From germline, CDR1 is MNHNS and CDR2 SASEGT.

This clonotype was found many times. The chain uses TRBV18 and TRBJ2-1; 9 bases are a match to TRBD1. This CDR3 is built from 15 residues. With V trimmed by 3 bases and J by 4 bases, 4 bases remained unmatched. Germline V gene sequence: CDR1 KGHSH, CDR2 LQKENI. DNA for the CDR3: TGTGCCAGCTCACCGGGACAGGGTCAATACAATGAGCAGTTCTTC. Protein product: CASSPGQGQYNEQFF.

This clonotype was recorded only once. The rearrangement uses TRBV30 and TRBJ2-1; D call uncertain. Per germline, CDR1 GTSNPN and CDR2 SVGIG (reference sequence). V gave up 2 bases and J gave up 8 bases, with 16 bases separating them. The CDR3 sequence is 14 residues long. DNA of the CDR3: TGTGCCTGGAGTAGAAGCTCGAGAGGCGATGAGCAGTTCTTC. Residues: CAWSRSSRGDEQFF.

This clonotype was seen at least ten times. CDR3 amino acids: CASSPVGLAGTVSTDTQYF. The CDR3 DNA follows: TGCGCCAGCAGCCCAGTGGGACTAGCGGGAACTGTTAGCACAGATACGCAGTATTTT. The gene calls are TRBV5-1 and TRBJ2-3, with 13 bases aligning to TRBD2. The CDR3 is 19 residues long. Germline CDR1 SGHRS, CDR2 YFSETQ. Losses at the gene ends were 4 bases for V and 0 bases for J; bases not matched to a gene: 11.

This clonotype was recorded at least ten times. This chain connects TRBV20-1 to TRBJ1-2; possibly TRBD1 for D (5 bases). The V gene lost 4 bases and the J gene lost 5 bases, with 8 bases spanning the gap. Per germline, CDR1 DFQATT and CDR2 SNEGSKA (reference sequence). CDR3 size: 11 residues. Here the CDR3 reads CSAKTDYGYTF. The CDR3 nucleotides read TGCAGTGCTAAGACAGATTATGGCTACACCTTC.

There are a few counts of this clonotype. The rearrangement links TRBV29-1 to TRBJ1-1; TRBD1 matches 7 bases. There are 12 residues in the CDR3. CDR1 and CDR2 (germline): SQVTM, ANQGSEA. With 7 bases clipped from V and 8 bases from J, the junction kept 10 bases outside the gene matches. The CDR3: CSALEGAREAFF. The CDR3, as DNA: TGCAGCGCCCTGGAGGGGGCTCGGGAAGCTTTCTTT.

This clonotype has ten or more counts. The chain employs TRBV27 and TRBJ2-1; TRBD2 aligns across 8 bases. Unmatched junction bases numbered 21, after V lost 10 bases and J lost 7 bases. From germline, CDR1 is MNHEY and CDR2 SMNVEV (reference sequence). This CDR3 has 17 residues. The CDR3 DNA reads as TGTGCCACCAGAGGTCGAAAAAAGCGGGAGAAGGTGAATGAGCAGTTCTTC. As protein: CATRGRKKREKVNEQFF.

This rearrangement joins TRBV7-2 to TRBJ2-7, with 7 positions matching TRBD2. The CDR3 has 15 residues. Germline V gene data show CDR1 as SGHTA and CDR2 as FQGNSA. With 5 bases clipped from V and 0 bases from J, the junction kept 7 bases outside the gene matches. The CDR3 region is CASSEGLGSSYEQYF. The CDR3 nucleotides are TGTGCCAGCAGCGAAGGACTAGGATCCTCCTACGAGCAGTACTTC.

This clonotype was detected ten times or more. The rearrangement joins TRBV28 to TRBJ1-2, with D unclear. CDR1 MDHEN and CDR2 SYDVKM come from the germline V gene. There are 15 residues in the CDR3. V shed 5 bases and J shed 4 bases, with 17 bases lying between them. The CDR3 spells CASSPDNERVYGYTF. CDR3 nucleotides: TGTGCCAGCAGTCCCGATAATGAGAGAGTCTATGGCTACACCTTC.

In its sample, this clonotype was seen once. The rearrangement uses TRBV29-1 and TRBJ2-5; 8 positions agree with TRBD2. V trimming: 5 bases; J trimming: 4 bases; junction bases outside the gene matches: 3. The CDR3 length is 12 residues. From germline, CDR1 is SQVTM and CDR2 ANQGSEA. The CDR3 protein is CSVRLAGETQYF. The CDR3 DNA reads TGCAGCGTTCGGCTAGCGGGAGAGACCCAGTACTTC.

CDR3 sequence (DNA): TGTGCCAGCAGCCAAGATCTAGAAAGCGGGAGGTATAATGAGCAGTTCTTC. It codes for CASSQDLESGRYNEQFF. The chain joins TRBV12-3 or TRBV12-4 to TRBJ2-1; TRBD2 agrees at 9 bases. J gave up 7 bases and V 6 bases, and 16 bases lay outside the gene matches. The CDR3 loop spans 17 amino acids.

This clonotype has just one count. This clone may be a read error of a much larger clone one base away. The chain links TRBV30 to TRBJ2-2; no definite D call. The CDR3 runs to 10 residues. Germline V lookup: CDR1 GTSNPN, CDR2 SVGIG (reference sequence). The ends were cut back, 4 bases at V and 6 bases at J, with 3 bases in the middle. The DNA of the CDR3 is TGTGCCTGGAATGCCGGGGAGCTGTTTTTT. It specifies CAWNAGELFF.

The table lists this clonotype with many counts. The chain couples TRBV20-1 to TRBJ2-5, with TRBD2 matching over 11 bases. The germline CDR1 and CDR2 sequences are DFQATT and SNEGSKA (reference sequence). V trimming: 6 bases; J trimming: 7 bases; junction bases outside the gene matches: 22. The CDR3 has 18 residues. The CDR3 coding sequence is TGCAGTGCGAGCGGAAGTATAGCGGGAGGGGTCTTCCGTGGGACCCAGTACTTC. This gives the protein CSASGSIAGGVFRGTQYF.

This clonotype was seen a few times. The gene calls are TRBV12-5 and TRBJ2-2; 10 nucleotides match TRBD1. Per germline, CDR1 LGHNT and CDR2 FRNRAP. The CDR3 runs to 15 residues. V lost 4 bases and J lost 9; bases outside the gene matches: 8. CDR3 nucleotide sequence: TGTGCTAGTGGTTCCGGGACAGGGGCTACTCGGGAGCTGTTTTTT. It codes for CASGSGTGATRELFF.

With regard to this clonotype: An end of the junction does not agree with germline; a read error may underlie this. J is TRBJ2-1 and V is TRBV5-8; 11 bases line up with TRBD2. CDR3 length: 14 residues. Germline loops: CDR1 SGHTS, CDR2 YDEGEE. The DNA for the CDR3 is TGTGCCAGCAGGGGGACTAGCGGTTACAATGAGCGGTTCTTC. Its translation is CASRGTSGYNERFF.

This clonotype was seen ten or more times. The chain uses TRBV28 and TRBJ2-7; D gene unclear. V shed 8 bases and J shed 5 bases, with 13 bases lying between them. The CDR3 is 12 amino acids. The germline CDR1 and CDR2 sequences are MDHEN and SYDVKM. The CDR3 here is CASQEPNHEQYF. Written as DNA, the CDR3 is TGTGCCAGCCAAGAGCCTAACCACGAGCAGTACTTC.